This TCR beta chain is drawn from a study of graft-versus-host responses after intestinal transplantation (dated by TCRdb to about 2021). Context from the whole study: Multivisceral, liver-intestinal, or isolated intestinal transplants were received by the recipients. After intestinal transplantation, graft-versus-host and host-versus-graft alloreactive T cell clones were followed in the graft, circulation and bone marrow using bulk TCR-beta CDR3 sequencing. All recipients received anti-thymocyte globulin induction followed by maintenance tacrolimus and steroids for around 3 years. To identify alloreactive clones, pre-transplant mixed lymphocyte reaction products were sequenced and then compared with unstimulated pre-transplant donor and recipient T cells. A cohort of roughly 25 intestinal transplant recipients, including one retransplant, was enrolled, and a few patients lacking pretransplant specimens were excluded. Donor T cell macrochimerism was defined as a peak of at least 4% donor T cells among recipient peripheral blood mononuclear cells. Instead of going to the commercial service, samples from a few later patients were sequenced in-house on an Illumina MiSeq and processed with MiXCR.

Library preparation was by the immunoSEQ multiplex PCR assay. In most patients, genomic DNA was isolated using the Qiagen DNeasy Blood and Tissue Kit and sent frozen to Adaptive Biotechnologies for TCR sequencing. For most patients, high-throughput TCR-beta CDR3 sequencing of genomic DNA was performed by Adaptive Biotechnologies. In the paper's pipeline: Adaptive's ImmunoSEQ software supplied the TCR sequencing data for 18 patients, while MiXCR and VDJtools were used to process three other patients. To correct CD4 versus CD8 sorting errors, any sequence found in both subsets at a frequency ratio below 5:1 was removed. CDR3 nucleotide sequences shared between donor and recipient were removed because their origin could not be assigned. To count as alloreactive, a clone needed at least 2-fold expansion over unstimulated cells and a minimum CFSE-low frequency of 0.002% (template counts) or 0.001% (read counts). Clones were considered mappable if detected in sequenced pre-transplant spleen, lymph node, or MLR CFSE-low populations of the donor or recipient. The cumulative frequency of alloreactive clones was calculated as a percentage of all sequences, weighted by copy number. In TCRdb, the immuneACCESS table is reduced to in-frame sequences with V and J assigned. These tables do not hold every clone; where another copy was compared, an unresolved V gene accounts for under half, and the others remain unexplained. That table furnishes V, J and clone size, whereas the DNA furnished D and trimming. Recorded for this sample are about 93,000 clones; 90% to 95% of them occurred a single time. Around 0.49% of the sample is held by the ten biggest clonotypes.

Concerning this clone: Its antigen is still unknown. Per-base quality was not reported, and no clone a single base away is much larger than it.

The CDR3 runs 14 amino acids, cysteine and phenylalanine included. The sequence is cut down to CDR3 DNA, 42 bases in frame from base 1. V lost 4 bases and J lost 4 bases; the stretch between them is 13 bases long. CDR1 SGHTA and CDR2 FQGNSA were looked up in the germline V gene. Read against the paper, the sample's time point label means: cells obtained before transplantation from donor or recipient. CD3+CD4+ and CD3+CD8+ populations were FACS-sorted from unstimulated pre-transplant donor and recipient cells taken from spleen or lymph nodes. Study-wide conclusions, independent of this receptor: Peak levels of circulating GvH clones were associated with declines in HvG clones early after transplant. The relatively low number and heterogeneity of intestinal transplant patients limited the conclusions. GvH clones were found in recipient bone marrow, and some of the GvH clones appeared earlier in ileal mucosa or blood, which is consistent with an intestinal mucosal origin. Patients with donor T cell macrochimerism had high GvH to HvG T cell clonal ratios in their allografts.

In this chain, TRBV7-2 is recombined with TRBJ2-5; perhaps TRBD2 is the D gene, with 6 bases matching. The starting material was unstimulated CD8+ T cells sorted from spleen or lymph node cells, obtained before intestinal transplant. This TCR came from a human donor who received an intestinal transplant. CDR3 sequence: CASSSGVRGETQYF. The DNA is TGTGCCAGCAGCTCGGGGGTTAGAGGAGAGACCCAGTACTTC.